This T cell receptor beta chain was profiled in a study of cytomegalovirus exposure and HLA in healthy donors. Whole-study context: Out of 398 genotyped donors, about 81% belonged to the Caucasian-associated ancestry cluster.

PCR was performed using 60 Vbeta and 13 Jbeta primers. As originally analysed: Counted up in a later analysis, unique TCR beta chains came to some 80 million, with around 10 million shared. Produced via immunoSEQ multiplex PCR; TCRdb's table is partial and in-frame only. The V and J calls and the clone size are those of that table, but D and trimming were determined from the DNA. The table lists 150,000 to 200,000 clones, more than 75% of them singletons. A remark on this clone: Its specificity is unknown.

Between the trimmed V and J ends, which lost 4 bases and 12 bases, there was a span of 6 bases. This CDR3 contains 8 residues. Germline CDR1 is DFQATT and CDR2 is SNEGSKA (reference sequence). Study findings and constraints: In vitro work confirmed that a few CMV-associated chains recognize CMV antigens. A link between a missense DCLRE1C variant and TCR beta V- and J-gene trimming emerged from a later analysis.

The chain uses TRBV20-1 and TRBJ1-2, with D unresolved. This clonotype was obtained from a man between 40 and 49 years old in good health and CMV-seropositive. The material sequenced was PBMCs. The CDR3 nucleotides are TGCAGTGCTACCCGCGACACCTTC. Its protein product is CSATRDTF.